The text below deals with one TCR beta chain. Germline lookup yields CDR1 MNHEY and CDR2 SMNVEV (reference sequence). Trimming cost V 8 bases and J 8 bases; bases outside gene matches: 11. The CDR3 has 14 amino acids. The data were obtained in a study of blood T cell repertoires in COVID-19. Sequencing used immunoSEQ multiplex PCR; TCRdb keeps in-frame clones, though not all of them. The sample holds about 280,000 clones, about four fifths seen once. The specimen sequenced was peripheral blood. This clonotype was sampled from a woman aged 50 to 60 who had recovered from COVID-19. This chain joins TRBV27 and TRBJ1-2; 10 bases map to TRBD1. CDR3 bases: TGTGCCAGCGGCTACACGGACAGGGGGTCCGGCTACACCTTC. It codes for CASGYTDRGSGYTF.